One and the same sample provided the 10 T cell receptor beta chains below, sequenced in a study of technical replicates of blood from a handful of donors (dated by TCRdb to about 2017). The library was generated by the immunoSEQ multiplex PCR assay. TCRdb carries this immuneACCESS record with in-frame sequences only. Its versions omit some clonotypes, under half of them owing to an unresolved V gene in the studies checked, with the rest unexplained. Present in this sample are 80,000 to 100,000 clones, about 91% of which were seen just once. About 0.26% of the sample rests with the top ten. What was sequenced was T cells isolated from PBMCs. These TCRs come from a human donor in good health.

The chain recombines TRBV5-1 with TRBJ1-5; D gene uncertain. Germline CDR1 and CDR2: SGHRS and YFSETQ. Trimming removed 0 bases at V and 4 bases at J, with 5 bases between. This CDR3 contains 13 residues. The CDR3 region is CASSLGYNQPQHF. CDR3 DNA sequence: TGCGCCAGCAGCTTGGGCTATAATCAGCCCCAGCATTTT.

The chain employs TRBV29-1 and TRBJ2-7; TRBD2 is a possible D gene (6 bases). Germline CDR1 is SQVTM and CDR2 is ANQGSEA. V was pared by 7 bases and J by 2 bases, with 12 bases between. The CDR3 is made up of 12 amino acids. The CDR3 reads CSGRGAAYEQYF. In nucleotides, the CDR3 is TGCAGCGGACGCGGGGCGGCCTACGAGCAGTACTTC.

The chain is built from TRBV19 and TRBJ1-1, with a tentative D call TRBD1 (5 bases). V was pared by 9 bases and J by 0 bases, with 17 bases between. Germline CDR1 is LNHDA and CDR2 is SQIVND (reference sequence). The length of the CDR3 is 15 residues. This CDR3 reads CASLDTTNMNTEAFF. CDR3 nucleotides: TGTGCCAGCCTGGACACTACAAACATGAACACTGAAGCTTTCTTT. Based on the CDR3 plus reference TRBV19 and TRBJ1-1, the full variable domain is DGGITQSPKYLFRKEGQNVTLSCEQNLNHDAMYWYRQDPGQGLRLIYYSQIVNDFQKGDIAEGYSVSREKKESFPLTVTSAQKNPTAFYLCASLDTTNMNTEAFFGQGTRLTVV.

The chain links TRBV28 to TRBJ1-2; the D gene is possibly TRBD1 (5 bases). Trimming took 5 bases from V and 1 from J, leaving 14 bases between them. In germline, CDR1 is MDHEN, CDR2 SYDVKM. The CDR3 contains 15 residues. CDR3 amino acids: CASSTLSGFNYGYTF. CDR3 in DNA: TGTGCCAGCAGTACGCTATCAGGGTTTAACTATGGCTACACCTTC.

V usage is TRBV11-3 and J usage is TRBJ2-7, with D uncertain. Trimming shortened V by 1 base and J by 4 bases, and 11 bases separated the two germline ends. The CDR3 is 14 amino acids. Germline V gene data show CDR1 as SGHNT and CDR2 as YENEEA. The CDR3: CASSLASRPYEQYF. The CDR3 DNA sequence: TGTGCCAGCAGCTTAGCGTCGAGGCCGTACGAGCAGTACTTC.

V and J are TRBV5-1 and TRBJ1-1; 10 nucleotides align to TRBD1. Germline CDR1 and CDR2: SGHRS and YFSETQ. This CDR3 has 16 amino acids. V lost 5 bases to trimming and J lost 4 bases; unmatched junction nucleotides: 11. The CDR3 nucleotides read TGCGCCAGCAGTTTCGGACAGGGGGAAGGAGGCACTGAAGCTTTCTTT. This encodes CASSFGQGEGGTEAFF.

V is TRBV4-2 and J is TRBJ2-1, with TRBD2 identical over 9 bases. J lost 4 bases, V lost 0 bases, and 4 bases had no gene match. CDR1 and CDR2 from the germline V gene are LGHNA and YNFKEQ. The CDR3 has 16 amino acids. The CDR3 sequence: CASSQDWTSAYNEQFF. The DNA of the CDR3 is TGTGCCAGCAGCCAAGATTGGACTAGCGCTTACAATGAGCAGTTCTTC.

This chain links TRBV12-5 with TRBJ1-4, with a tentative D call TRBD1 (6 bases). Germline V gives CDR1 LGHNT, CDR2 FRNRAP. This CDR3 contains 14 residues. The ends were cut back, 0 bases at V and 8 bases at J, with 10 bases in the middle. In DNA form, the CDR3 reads TGTGCTAGTGGTTTGGTAGGGACACCCGAAAAACTGTTTTTT. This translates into CASGLVGTPEKLFF.

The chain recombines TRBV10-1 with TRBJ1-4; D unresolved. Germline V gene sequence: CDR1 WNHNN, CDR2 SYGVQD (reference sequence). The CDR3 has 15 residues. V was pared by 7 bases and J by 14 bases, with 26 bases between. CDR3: CASTSGRITSLQLFF. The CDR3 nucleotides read TGCGCCAGCACCAGCGGACGAATTACTTCATTACAGCTGTTTTTT.

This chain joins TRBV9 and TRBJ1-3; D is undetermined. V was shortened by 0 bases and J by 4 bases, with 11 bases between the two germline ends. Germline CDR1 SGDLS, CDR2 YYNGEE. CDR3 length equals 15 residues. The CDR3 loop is CASSVGLHGGNTIYF. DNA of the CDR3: TGTGCCAGCAGCGTAGGACTGCACGGGGGAAACACCATATATTTT.